The 9 T cell receptor beta chains below all came from one sample that was sequenced in a study of blood T cell repertoires in COVID-19. Some clones are missing from TCRdb's copy, which holds only in-frame ones; the method was immunoSEQ multiplex PCR. Here the sample spans 200,000 to 300,000 clones, about four fifths being singletons. The sequencing input was peripheral blood. The receptor set was obtained from a woman between 18 and 30 years old with acute or convalescent COVID-19.

This clone was detected a few times. The chain links TRBV19 to TRBJ1-1; no reliable D call. Per germline, CDR1 LNHDA and CDR2 SQIVND (reference sequence). V was cut by 5 bases and J by 11 bases, with 24 bases left in between. The CDR3 runs to 15 residues. CDR3 amino acids: CASSPHIPDGHGAFF. In DNA form, the CDR3 reads TGTGCCAGTAGTCCTCACATTCCAGACGGCCACGGGGCTTTCTTT.

The J gene is TRBJ2-5, the V gene TRBV7-9, with a tentative D call TRBD1 (5 bases). Germline V gene sequence: CDR1 SEHNR, CDR2 FQNEAQ (reference sequence). The V end was cut by 2 bases, the J end by 5 bases, with 21 bases between. This CDR3 contains 17 residues. The CDR3 here is CASSLFYGARVFETQYF. The CDR3 DNA follows: TGTGCCAGCAGCTTATTTTACGGCGCCAGGGTTTTCGAGACCCAGTACTTC.

V is TRBV28 and J is TRBJ1-1; 7 bases match TRBD1. This CDR3 region has 16 residues. With 2 bases clipped from V and 1 base from J, the junction kept 7 bases outside the gene matches. Germline V gene data show CDR1 as MDHEN and CDR2 as SYDVKM. DNA of the CDR3: TGTGCCAGCAGTTTAAATACAGGGGCTCGGAACACTGAAGCTTTCTTT. This encodes CASSLNTGARNTEAFF.

The chain recombines TRBV28 with TRBJ2-7; D possibly corresponds to TRBD1 (6 bases). The CDR3 runs 13 residues. The germline CDR1 and CDR2 sequences are MDHEN and SYDVKM. Trimming cost V 5 bases and J 6 bases, with 14 bases left between them. The CDR3 coding sequence is TGTGCCAGCAGTCTTACCGGGACAATCGAGCAGTACTTC. Translating it yields CASSLTGTIEQYF.

This chain connects TRBV6-2 or TRBV6-3 to TRBJ1-1; 9 bases line up with TRBD1. V lost 6 bases, J lost 7 bases, and 15 bases stayed unmatched. The CDR3 has 16 amino acids. Germline V gives CDR1 MNHEY, CDR2 SVGEGT. This CDR3 reads CASSPGTGSSGGEAFF. DNA of the CDR3: TGTGCCAGCAGCCCCGGGACAGGGTCTAGTGGTGGTGAAGCTTTCTTT.

The chain couples TRBV7-8 to TRBJ1-5, with 8 positions matching TRBD1. Trimming cost V 0 bases and J 0 bases; bases outside gene matches: 4. The CDR3 length is 17 residues. Germline CDR1 reads SGHVS; CDR2 reads FQNEAQ. The CDR3 region has the DNA TGTGCCAGCAGCTTAGCCCGACAGGGGTATAGCAATCAGCCCCAGCATTTT. This translates into CASSLARQGYSNQPQHF.

J is TRBJ2-3 and V is TRBV27; D not resolved. The CDR3 has 15 amino acids. The ends were cut back, 2 bases at V and 4 bases at J, with 13 bases in the middle. Germline CDR1 is MNHEY and CDR2 is SMNVEV (reference sequence). The CDR3 loop reads CASSLNGGYSDTQYF. The CDR3 nucleotides are TGTGCCAGCAGTTTAAATGGCGGATACTCAGATACGCAGTATTTT.

The chain recombines TRBV27 with TRBJ2-3, with 12 bases lining up with TRBD2. The CDR3 consists of 16 residues. Germline trimming cut 2 bases from V and 6 bases from J; bases unmatched to any gene: 6. In germline, CDR1 is MNHEY, CDR2 SMNVEV (reference sequence). Here the CDR3 DNA reads TGTGCCAGCAGTTTACTACTAGCGGGAGGAACTGATACGCAGTATTTT. Translated: CASSLLLAGGTDTQYF.

V usage is TRBV3-1 (or the pseudogene TRBV3-2) and J usage is TRBJ2-5; D gene ambiguous. Trimming removed 1 base from V and 7 bases from J, with 13 bases in between. Germline CDR1 reads LGHDT; CDR2 reads YNNKEL (reference sequence). CDR3 size: 14 residues. CDR3 sequence: CASSQVSSYRTQYF. Here the CDR3 DNA reads TGTGCCAGCAGCCAAGTTTCCTCCTATCGGACCCAGTACTTC.